This TCR beta chain was captured in a study of shared clonotypes between healthy human individuals (dated by TCRdb to about 2020). Broadly, across the study: Three men and a couple of women, aged 18 to 49 years, made up the cohort. To increase sequencing depth and limit assay-specific biases, TCR repertoire library preparation and sequencing were carried out by different laboratories using diverse techniques. Leukapheresis yielded between about 0.94 and 8.9 billion PBMCs per donor. To estimate repertoire size and how much clonotypes are shared between individuals, the study performed deep sequencing of blood TCR repertoires from a few healthy adults. Per donor, three plates each were used for CD4 naive and CD4 memory, two for CD8 naive, and one for CD8 memory. What the authors observed across the whole study: Higher generation probabilities were observed for clonotypes shared by all four sorted-subset donors than for non-shared clonotypes. Sampling was restricted to blood, and TCR repertoires in tissues likely differ from the TCR repertoires found in blood. Naive subsets generally had larger estimated clonotype richness than memory subsets did. When four donors were compared, the shared fraction of clonotypes was 5% to 6.5% for naive CD4, about 4% for naive CD8, 2.3% for memory CD4, and less than 0.5% for memory CD8. The genetic and exposure-history diversity represented was limited by the small number of donors. Incomplete sequencing was indicated by rarefaction of sorted-subset datasets, despite the large sequencing depth. Based on pairwise subsampling, the degree of clonotype sharing among donors was expected to be affected by sequencing depth.

TCR CDR3 regions were amplified from genomic DNA by multiplex PCR using the deep immunoSEQ assay. Extracted genomic DNA from each cell subset was spread evenly across all wells of several immunoSEQ 96-well plates, with each plate serving as a replicate. For sorted subsets, approximately 200 ng of genomic DNA, equivalent to 25,000 to 35,000 T cell genomes, went into each replicate PCR. Purified libraries were measured with a Qubit 3.0 fluorometer, size-checked on a Bioanalyzer 2100, and measured again with the KAPA Library Quantification kit. Each immunoSEQ 96-well plate was sequenced on its own single-read 150-cycle Illumina NextSeq 550 flow cell. The authors processed their data as follows. Because the immunoSEQ output included only junctional sequences and no quality scores, the filtering could not be the same as the filtering used for full-length reads. To assign V/J genes and CDR3, sequences were annotated against IMGT germline references using PyIR, a Python wrapper for IgBLAST v1.9. Reads were filtered out if the reads had weak V/J assignments (E-value above 1e-6), no CDR3, stop codons, out-of-frame junctions, or ambiguous translated residues. A V3J clonotype was defined by an identical inferred V gene, J gene, and CDR3 amino acid sequence. Percentage overlap between repertoires was calculated by dividing the number of shared unique clonotypes by the size of the smaller repertoire. Three approaches were used to assess repertoire richness: RTK rarefaction, the Chao1 estimator, and Recon v2.1 estimates of unobserved clonotypes. Generation probabilities for all TCRbeta clonotypes obtained by the gDNA method from four donors were computed using OLGA. TCRdb took this table from immuneACCESS and kept in-frame rearrangements with V and J called. Such tables lack part of the clones; where checked against another copy, unresolved V genes explain under half of the gap, and the rest is unexplained. V and J calls and clone size come straight from that table; D and trimming were deduced from the DNA. This sample lists roughly 2.2 million clones; more than 80% were detected once. The ten largest clones add up to around 0.4% of the sample.

About this clone: It has no known antigen specificity. Per-nucleotide qualities are absent, and no much larger clonotype sits a single base away.

Healthy HIV-negative adults with no recently reported acute infections or vaccinations were included as donors. Every donor was a Caucasian adult living in Nashville, Tennessee, USA. CD4+ T cells were enriched by magnetic negative selection, after which naive cells were positively selected on CD45RA and the negative fraction was taken as the memory subset. Blood was obtained by leukapheresis, after which PBMCs were separated by Ficoll-Histopaque density gradient centrifugation and cryopreserved in liquid nitrogen vapor phase. Purity and quantity of every magnetically sorted T cell population were checked by analytical flow cytometry. Genomic DNA was isolated from each sorted fraction and quantified by UV absorbance on a Nanodrop 2000c. Trimming removed 6 bases from V and 4 bases from J; the gene matches leave 5 bases unexplained. The CDR3 starts with the cysteine, ends with the phenylalanine, and has 14 residues. Just CDR3 DNA is preserved here, 42 bases in frame from base 1. CDR1 and CDR2 (MDHEN, SYDVKM) derive from the germline V gene.

Sequencing was done on a sample of naive CD4+ T cells from PBMCs. Per the publication, the cell subset or site label means: CD45RA+ positively selected. The sequence derives from a man younger than 30 in good health. Some clones in this sample may be carry-over from other donors' samples. The sequence links TRBV28 to TRBJ1-5, with 8 junctional bases fitting TRBD1. CDR3 region: CASSGTGRNQPQHF. The sequenced DNA is TGTGCCAGCAGCGGGACAGGCAGAAATCAGCCCCAGCATTTT.